The 12 T cell receptor beta chains in this list originate from one sample, sequenced in a study of blood T cell repertoires in COVID-19. Using immunoSEQ multiplex PCR, the repertoire was profiled, and TCRdb retains in-frame clones only, with some absent. The top ten clones hold approximately 1.5% of a sample with 350,000 to 450,000 clones, around nine tenths of them seen once. Specimen: PBMCs or T cells enriched from blood (not recorded which). The origin of the receptors is a young woman who had been exposed to COVID-19.

The genes are TRBV19 and TRBJ2-3; 9 bases map to TRBD2. V lost 5 bases to trimming and J lost 2 bases; unmatched junction nucleotides: 8. The CDR3 runs to 16 residues. Looked up from germline, CDR1 is LNHDA and CDR2 is SQIVND (reference sequence). This CDR3 is CASSRRPSGITDTQYF. The CDR3 nucleotides are TGTGCCAGTAGTCGGCGGCCTAGCGGGATCACAGATACGCAGTATTTT.

J is TRBJ2-3 and V is TRBV19; D gene ambiguous. Germline V gene sequence: CDR1 LNHDA, CDR2 SQIVND (reference sequence). V lost 1 base and J 3 bases, leaving 5 bases between the germline ends. The CDR3 consists of 13 residues. The chain's CDR3 is CASSIGSTDTQYF. CDR3 coding DNA: TGTGCCAGTAGTATAGGTAGTACAGATACGCAGTATTTT. The full variable domain, completed using reference TRBV19 and TRBJ2-3, is DGGITQSPKYLFRKEGQNVTLSCEQNLNHDAMYWYRQDPGQGLRLIYYSQIVNDFQKGDIAEGYSVSREKKESFPLTVTSAQKNPTAFYLCASSIGSTDTQYFGPGTRLTVL.

The chain combines TRBV19 with TRBJ1-1; 10 nucleotides match TRBD1. The length of the CDR3 is 15 residues. V lost 3 bases, J lost 10 bases, and 11 bases stayed unmatched. Germline lookup yields CDR1 LNHDA and CDR2 SQIVND (reference sequence). CDR3 DNA sequence: TGTGCCAGTAGTATCTCTGGACAGGGGGAGGTTGCAGCTTTCTTT. Its protein product is CASSISGQGEVAAFF.

The chain links TRBV11-3 to TRBJ2-1; TRBD1 is a possible D gene (6 bases). This CDR3 is built from 15 residues. V was shortened by 5 bases and J by 5 bases, with 16 bases between the two germline ends. Germline CDR1 and CDR2: SGHNT and YENEEA. CDR3 in amino acids: CASSARGFVNNEQFF. The DNA of the CDR3 is TGTGCCAGCAGCGCGAGGGGGTTTGTCAACAATGAGCAGTTCTTC.

The chain uses TRBV7-9 and TRBJ2-1, with TRBD1 identical over 9 bases. CDR1 SEHNR and CDR2 FQNEAQ come from the germline V gene (reference sequence). V lost 3 bases, J lost 6 bases, and 6 bases stayed unmatched. The CDR3 sequence is 15 residues long. CDR3 sequence reads: CASSLTGQGSNEQFF. The CDR3 coding sequence is TGTGCCAGCAGCTTGACAGGACAGGGGAGCAATGAGCAGTTCTTC.

The chain has TRBV30 and TRBJ1-6; D gene uncertain. V was clipped by 3 bases and J by 3 bases, with 15 bases between them. CDR1 is GTSNPN and CDR2 is SVGIG in the germline V gene (reference sequence). The CDR3 totals 16 residues. This chain's CDR3 is CAWRGEYPNYNSPLHF. CDR3 sequence (DNA): TGTGCCTGGAGGGGAGAATATCCGAACTATAATTCACCCCTCCACTTT.

This chain joins TRBV2 and TRBJ1-5, with D tentatively TRBD1 (5 bases). Trimming shortened V by 8 bases and J by 0 bases, and 11 bases separated the two germline ends. The CDR3 spans 14 residues. In germline, CDR1 is SNHLY, CDR2 FYNNEI. The CDR3 reads CASQTDISNQPQHF. CDR3 DNA sequence: TGTGCCAGCCAGACGGACATTAGCAATCAGCCCCAGCATTTT.

The chain uses TRBV7-2 and TRBJ1-3; perhaps TRBD1 as D (6 bases). Per germline, CDR1 SGHTA and CDR2 FQGNSA. Trimming stripped 5 bases from V and 5 bases from J, with 7 bases between. The CDR3 consists of 12 residues. The CDR3 spells CASSRDRNTIYF. The CDR3 nucleotides read TGTGCCAGCAGCCGGGACAGAAACACCATATATTTT.

The V gene is TRBV30, the J gene TRBJ1-2; 9 nucleotides align to TRBD1. With 5 bases clipped from V and 7 bases from J, the junction kept 8 bases outside the gene matches. The CDR3 has 13 residues. CDR1 is GTSNPN and CDR2 is SVGIG in the germline V gene (reference sequence). The CDR3 loop reads CAWAGQGLSGYTF. Here the CDR3 DNA reads TGTGCCTGGGCGGGACAGGGTCTGAGTGGCTACACCTTC.

This chain's CDR3 is CATKQGQGLRYEQYF. As DNA, the CDR3 is TGTGCCACGAAGCAGGGGCAGGGGTTGAGATACGAGCAGTACTTC. The chain is built from TRBV5-5 and TRBJ2-7, with D tentatively TRBD1 (6 bases). Germline V lookup: CDR1 SGHKS, CDR2 YYEKEE (reference sequence). CDR3 length equals 15 residues. Deletions cut 9 bases from V and 4 bases from J, with 23 bases between.

This clone has only a few counts. This chain joins TRBV6-5 and TRBJ2-1; TRBD2 might be the D (6 bases). Trimming removed 8 bases at V and 0 bases at J, with 14 bases between. CDR3 length: 15 amino acids. Germline V gene sequence: CDR1 MNHEY, CDR2 SVGAGI. CDR3 protein: CASSGGISSYNEQFF. CDR3 in DNA: TGTGCCAGCTCCGGAGGGATCAGCTCCTACAATGAGCAGTTCTTC.

The J gene is TRBJ1-1, the V gene TRBV12-3 or TRBV12-4, with D tentatively TRBD1 (6 bases). V was pared by 6 bases and J by 1 base, with 9 bases between. The CDR3 totals 13 residues. CDR3 residues: CASRQTGNTEAFF. The CDR3 coding sequence is TGTGCCAGCAGGCAGACAGGGAACACTGAAGCTTTCTTT.